This T cell receptor (beta chain) was recorded in a study of T cell repertoires in aging, cancer and after chemotherapy. Study-wide background: Paired samples before and after chemotherapy came from glioblastoma patients receiving temozolomide-based therapy. General study results and limits: Loss of evenness, beyond lost richness, contributed to age-related TCR diversity decline in cancer patients.

On this clonotype itself: Its antigen is undetermined.

CDR3 length equals 14 residues. From germline, CDR1 is MRHNA and CDR2 SNTAGT. V lost 5 bases, J lost 6 bases, and 8 bases stayed unmatched. A mixed TRB-A/B primer pool amplified rearranged TRB by multiplex touch-down PCR. TCRdb re-analysed the multiplex PCR reads in MiXCR, keeping a single row per CDR3 protein. The sample shows about 6,700 distinct CDR3 sequences, about 50% of them seen only once. Amplification of TCR beta used genomic DNA extracted from peripheral blood. The specimen sequenced was blood. This chain connects TRBV6-4 to TRBJ2-3, with TRBD1 matching 7 bases. The source of this sequence is a human donor with a solid tumor. The CDR3 loop reads CASSRKGGEDTQYF. DNA of the CDR3: TGTGCCAGCAGTCGGAAAGGGGGCGAGGATACGCAGTATTTT.